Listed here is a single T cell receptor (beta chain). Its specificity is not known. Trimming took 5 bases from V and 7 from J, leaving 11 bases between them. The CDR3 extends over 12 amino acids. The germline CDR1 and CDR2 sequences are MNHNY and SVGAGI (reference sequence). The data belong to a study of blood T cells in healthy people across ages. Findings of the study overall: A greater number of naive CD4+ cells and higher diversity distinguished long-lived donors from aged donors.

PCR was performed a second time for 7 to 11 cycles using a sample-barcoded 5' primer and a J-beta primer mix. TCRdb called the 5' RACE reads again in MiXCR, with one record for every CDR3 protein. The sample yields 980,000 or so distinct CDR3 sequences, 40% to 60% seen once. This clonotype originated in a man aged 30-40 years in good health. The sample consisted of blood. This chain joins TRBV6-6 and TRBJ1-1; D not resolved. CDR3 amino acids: CASSNLDIEAFF. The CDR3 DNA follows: TGTGCCAGCAGTAACCTTGACATTGAAGCTTTCTTT.